What follows are 22 T cell receptor beta chains derived from one specimen sequenced in a study of Graves' ophthalmopathy and Graves' hyperthyroidism. Amplifying from RNA transcripts, the study obtained TCR beta CDR3 regions. Amplification began with first-round RT-PCR using HTBI primers, then second-round multiplex PCR was performed. One entry per CDR3 protein, called by TCRdb with MiXCR from the multiplex PCR reads. This sample has 400,000 to 500,000 distinct CDR3 sequences; under 25% occur once, and the top ten carry 2.5% to 3%. Sequencing was done on a sample of peripheral blood. The origin of the receptors is a woman under 30 with stable Graves' hyperthyroidism.

This clonotype occurred many times. The genes are TRBV6-1 and TRBJ2-7; possibly TRBD1 for D (6 bases). From germline, CDR1 is MNHNS and CDR2 SASEGT. V was clipped by 1 base and J by 3 bases, with 13 bases between them. This CDR3 is 15 amino acids long. The DNA of the CDR3 is TGTGCCAGCAGTGAAGGAGAGGGGGAAGGCTACGAGCAGTACTTC. The encoded protein is CASSEGEGEGYEQYF.

Ten or more counts support this clonotype. The rearrangement uses TRBV11-2 and TRBJ1-2; the D is unclear. V was pared by 0 bases and J by 1 base, with 3 bases between. This CDR3 is 13 amino acids long. Germline CDR1 reads SGHAT; CDR2 reads FQNNGV. CDR3 sequence: CASSLEDNYGYTF. CDR3 nucleotides: TGTGCCAGCAGCTTAGAAGATAACTATGGCTACACCTTC.

This clonotype was found many times. The chain employs TRBV7-3 and TRBJ2-7; 8 nucleotides agree with TRBD2. Trimming removed 0 bases from V and 4 bases from J; junction bases left unmatched: 5. The CDR3 length is 15 residues. Germline loops: CDR1 SGHTA, CDR2 FQGTGA. CDR3 amino acids: CASSLTAGVGYEQYF. The CDR3 bases are TGTGCCAGCAGCTTAACAGCGGGAGTAGGGTACGAGCAGTACTTC.

There are many counts of this clonotype. The V and J genes are TRBV11-1 and TRBJ1-1; possibly TRBD1 for D (5 bases). The ends were cut back, 5 bases at V and 1 base at J, with 17 bases in the middle. The CDR3 contains 16 residues. The V gene's germline CDR1 is SGHAT and CDR2 FQDESV (reference sequence). The CDR3 protein is CASSGREAQGNTEAFF. CDR3 nucleotide sequence: TGTGCCAGCAGCGGCAGGGAGGCGCAGGGGAACACTGAAGCTTTCTTT.

This clonotype has a count of ten or more. The gene calls are TRBV19 and TRBJ2-7; 13 nucleotides agree with TRBD2. J was trimmed by 3 bases and V by 3 bases; bases with no gene match: 2. Looked up from germline, CDR1 is LNHDA and CDR2 is SQIVND (reference sequence). The CDR3 loop spans 15 amino acids. The CDR3 sequence is CASSIWTSGSYEQYF. Written as DNA, the CDR3 is TGTGCCAGTAGTATTTGGACTAGCGGGAGCTACGAGCAGTACTTC.

This sequence joins TRBV28 and TRBJ2-5; TRBD1 matches 7 bases. J was trimmed by 3 bases and V by 5 bases; bases with no gene match: 9. Germline-derived CDR1 and CDR2 are MDHEN and SYDVKM. The CDR3 loop spans 15 amino acids. CDR3 amino acids: CASSRGDRTEETQYF. Written as DNA, the CDR3 is TGTGCCAGCAGTCGTGGGGACAGAACTGAAGAGACCCAGTACTTC. The whole variable domain, filled in from reference TRBV28 and TRBJ2-5, reads DVKVTQSSRYLVKRTGEKVFLECVQDMDHENMFWYRQDPGLGLRLIYFSYDVKMKEKGDIPEGYSVSREKKERFSLILESASTNQTSMYLCASSRGDRTEETQYFGPGTRLLVL.

This clonotype was recorded a few times. The genes are TRBV18 and TRBJ1-3; tentatively, D is TRBD1 (5 bases). The CDR3 is 13 amino acids. CDR1 and CDR2 (germline): KGHSH, LQKENI. Between the trimmed V and J ends, which lost 6 bases and 0 bases, there was a span of 6 bases. The CDR3 DNA sequence: TGTGCCAGCTCGGACATCTCTGGAAACACCATATATTTT. It encodes CASSDISGNTIYF.

This clonotype was counted a few times. The V and J genes are TRBV10-2 and TRBJ2-5; D is perhaps TRBD2 (6 bases). Trimming removed 4 bases at V and 2 bases at J, with 14 bases between. Germline CDR1 and CDR2: WSHSY and SAAADI. This CDR3 is built from 15 residues. The CDR3 coding sequence is TGCGCCAGCAGTGGGACGGAGGGATCACAAGAGACCCAGTACTTC. Translating it yields CASSGTEGSQETQYF.

In this sample, this clonotype turned up many times. This chain uses TRBV5-1 with TRBJ2-7, with D possibly being TRBD2 (7 bases). The CDR3 extends over 15 amino acids. Germline lookup yields CDR1 SGHRS and CDR2 YFSETQ. V lost 4 bases to trimming and J lost 2 bases, with 16 bases between them. The CDR3 DNA reads TGCGCCAGCAGCCTGAAGAACGGGGGGCCCTACGAGCAGTACTTC. It encodes CASSLKNGGPYEQYF. Combining the CDR3 with reference TRBV5-1 and TRBJ2-7 gives the whole variable domain KAGVTQTPRYLIKTRGQQVTLSCSPISGHRSVSWYQQTPGQGLQFLFEYFSETQRNKGNFPGRFSGRQFSNSRSEMNVSTLELGDSALYLCASSLKNGGPYEQYFGPGTRLTVT.

V and J are TRBV6-1 and TRBJ1-3; 11 bases fit TRBD1. CDR1 MNHNS and CDR2 SASEGT come from the germline V gene. Trimming took 4 bases from V and 3 from J; bases not matched to a gene: 5. CDR3 size: 16 residues. This chain's CDR3 is CASSALDRGLGNTIYF. DNA of the CDR3: TGTGCCAGCAGTGCTTTGGACAGGGGGCTTGGAAACACCATATATTTT.

There are many counts of this clonotype. The chain joins TRBV5-1 to TRBJ2-2; D is uncertain. This CDR3 spans 13 amino acids. Trimming removed 6 bases from V and 1 base from J, with 7 bases in between. Germline V gene lookup returns CDR1 SGHRS and CDR2 YFSETQ. CDR3 sequence reads: CASTPGNTGELFF. The CDR3 DNA follows: TGCGCCAGCACGCCCGGGAACACCGGGGAGCTGTTTTTT.

The V gene is TRBV7-8, the J gene TRBJ1-1, with 9 bases lining up with TRBD1. In germline, CDR1 is SGHVS, CDR2 FQNEAQ. The CDR3 has 15 amino acids. V gave up 6 bases and J gave up 1 base; unmatched junction bases: 6. The DNA for the CDR3 is TGTGCCAGCAGACCTGGGACAGGGACGAACACTGAAGCTTTCTTT. This sequence encodes CASRPGTGTNTEAFF.

This clonotype came up many times. The gene calls are TRBV19 and TRBJ1-5; D uncertain. CDR3 size: 15 residues. V lost 5 bases to trimming and J lost 0 bases, with 11 bases between them. Germline loops: CDR1 LNHDA, CDR2 SQIVND (reference sequence). The chain's CDR3 is CASSERPYSNQPQHF. The CDR3 DNA reads TGTGCCAGTAGTGAACGACCTTATAGCAATCAGCCCCAGCATTTT.

This clonotype was counted many times. The chain recombines TRBV7-2 with TRBJ2-5; D may correspond to TRBD1 or TRBD2 (7 bases each). CDR3 length equals 16 residues. Between the trimmed V and J ends, which lost 3 bases and 2 bases, there was a span of 16 bases. Looked up from germline, CDR1 is SGHTA and CDR2 is FQGNSA. The CDR3 loop is CASSFSPQGGQETQYF. The CDR3 DNA reads as TGTGCCAGCAGCTTCAGCCCGCAGGGGGGGCAAGAGACCCAGTACTTC.

In its sample, this clonotype was seen many times. V usage is TRBV30 and J usage is TRBJ1-1; D not certain. The germline V gene has CDR1 GTSNPN and CDR2 SVGIG (reference sequence). The CDR3 covers 12 residues. The V end lost 6 bases, the J end lost 1 base, and 9 bases lay between the germline ends. The CDR3 nucleotides are TGTGCCTGCGGACGGACGAACACTGAAGCTTTCTTT. Encoded protein: CACGRTNTEAFF.

The chain is built from TRBV12-3 or TRBV12-4 and TRBJ1-1; unclear D gene. The CDR3 has 13 amino acids. V lost 5 bases, J lost 4 bases, and 11 bases lay in between. CDR3: CASSQQVATEAFF. DNA of the CDR3: TGTGCCAGCAGTCAGCAGGTAGCCACTGAAGCTTTCTTT.

At least ten counts were recorded for this clonotype. The rearrangement links TRBV12-3 or TRBV12-4 to TRBJ2-2, with D possibly being TRBD1 or TRBD2 (5 bases each). CDR3 length: 16 amino acids. V shed 2 bases and J shed 6 bases, with 16 bases lying between them. CDR3 nucleotide sequence: TGTGCCAGCAGTTTATTTATGGGGGACCTCCCCGGGGAGCTGTTTTTT. As protein: CASSLFMGDLPGELFF.

The chain joins TRBV28 to TRBJ1-6; TRBD1 matches 9 bases. Looked up from germline, CDR1 is MDHEN and CDR2 is SYDVKM. The CDR3 runs 18 residues. V lost 5 bases, J lost 0 bases, and 8 bases stayed unmatched. The CDR3 nucleotides are TGTGCCAGCAGTACAAACGGGACAGGGAGCTCCTATAATTCACCCCTCCACTTT. As protein: CASSTNGTGSSYNSPLHF.

This clonotype was counted many times. The chain joins TRBV4-1 to TRBJ2-5, with D hard to call. CDR3 length: 13 residues. Trimming pared 1 base from V and 5 bases from J, leaving 8 bases between. The germline CDR1 and CDR2 sequences are MGHRA and YSYEKL. This CDR3 reads CASSQAWLETQYF. CDR3 nucleotides: TGCGCCAGCAGCCAAGCCTGGCTGGAGACCCAGTACTTC.

There are a few counts of this clonotype. In nucleotides, the CDR3 is TGCAGTGCTAGAGGGTGGGCCGGGGAGCTGTTTTTT. Amino acids: CSARGWAGELFF. The chain employs TRBV20-1 and TRBJ2-2; D gene uncertain. Trimming took 1 base from V and 6 from J, leaving 6 bases between them. Germline CDR1 is DFQATT and CDR2 is SNEGSKA (reference sequence). The length of the CDR3 is 12 residues.

In its sample, this clonotype was seen many times. The genes are TRBV20-1 and TRBJ2-7; tentatively, D is TRBD1 (6 bases). With 1 base removed from V and 9 bases from J, the gap between germline ends came to 16 bases. CDR1 and CDR2 (germline): DFQATT, SNEGSKA (reference sequence). The CDR3 has 13 amino acids. DNA of the CDR3: TGCAGTGCTAGAGCAGGGGATGGAGCGTGGCAGTACTTC. Residues: CSARAGDGAWQYF.

The sample holds many counts of this clonotype. Here the CDR3 DNA reads TGTGCCAGCAGCGTACGGACAGGGTTGGGAGAGACCCAGTACTTC. This encodes CASSVRTGLGETQYF. This sequence joins TRBV9 and TRBJ2-5; 8 nucleotides line up with TRBD1. The CDR3 has 15 amino acids. Germline CDR1 SGDLS, CDR2 YYNGEE. With 1 base clipped from V and 4 bases from J, the junction kept 6 bases outside the gene matches.